What follows are 24 T cell receptor beta chains derived from one specimen sequenced in a study of blood T cell repertoires in COVID-19. Sequencing was performed with immunoSEQ multiplex PCR; in TCRdb, only in-frame clones are kept and a portion is missing. The top ten hold under 6% of the sample, which has fewer than 400,000 clones, roughly 88% seen once. The specimen was PBMCs or T cells enriched from blood (not recorded which). Every receptor here comes from a man younger than 45 who had recovered from COVID-19.

The chain combines TRBV3-1 (or the pseudogene TRBV3-2) with TRBJ2-1; TRBD2 agrees at 7 bases. Germline values: CDR1 LGHDT, CDR2 YNNKEL (reference sequence). This CDR3 has 16 amino acids. After removal of 1 base from V and 7 bases from J, the junction contained 10 bases not matched to a gene. The DNA of the CDR3 is TGTGCCAGCAGCCAAGGACTAGCCACCTTGGAGAATGAGCAGTTCTTC. The encoded protein is CASSQGLATLENEQFF.

The chain employs TRBV9 and TRBJ2-2; D unclear. CDR3 length: 15 amino acids. Between the trimmed V and J ends, which lost 2 bases and 6 bases, there was a span of 14 bases. CDR1 and CDR2 (germline): SGDLS, YYNGEE. The DNA of the CDR3 is TGTGCCAGCAGCGTCGTCGTCGGTCTGGCCGGGGAGCTGTTTTTT. Translated, it gives CASSVVVGLAGELFF.

V and J are TRBV4-1 and TRBJ1-2; 9 positions agree with TRBD1. In germline, CDR1 is MGHRA, CDR2 YSYEKL. V was clipped by 6 bases and J by 4 bases; unmatched bases: 6. This CDR3 region has 14 residues. The CDR3 DNA is TGCGCCAGCAGGCAGCCGGGACAGGGCTATGGCTACACCTTC. This gives the protein CASRQPGQGYGYTF.

The genes are TRBV10-2 and TRBJ2-1, with D unresolved. V lost 5 bases, J lost 8 bases, and 13 bases lay in between. This CDR3 is built from 13 residues. Per germline, CDR1 WSHSY and CDR2 SAAADI. In DNA, the CDR3 is TGCGCCAGCAGTAGGTTACCCCGGGATGAGCAGTTCTTC. The encoded protein is CASSRLPRDEQFF.

The chain combines TRBV4-1 with TRBJ1-6; 11 nucleotides agree with TRBD1. Germline V lookup: CDR1 MGHRA, CDR2 YSYEKL. After removal of 0 bases from V and 4 bases from J, the junction contained 2 bases not matched to a gene. This CDR3 contains 17 residues. The CDR3 DNA reads as TGCGCCAGCAGCCAAGAGGGGACAGGGGGGTATAATTCACCCCTCCACTTT. It specifies CASSQEGTGGYNSPLHF.

The rearrangement joins TRBV5-1 to TRBJ1-5; TRBD1 matches at 8 bases. V lost 4 bases, J lost 1 base, and 7 bases stayed unmatched. The CDR3 sequence is 16 residues long. In germline, CDR1 is SGHRS, CDR2 YFSETQ. The CDR3 nucleotides are TGCGCCAGCAGCCCCGGACAGGGTGGCAGCAATCAGCCCCAGCATTTT. It encodes CASSPGQGGSNQPQHF.

Concerning this clone itself: Other DNA sequences in this sample translate to the same CDR3. The rearrangement joins TRBV10-1 to TRBJ2-7, with 8 bases matching TRBD1. The CDR3 spans 13 residues. V gave up 2 bases and J gave up 4 bases; unmatched junction bases: 1. Germline V gene sequence: CDR1 WNHNN, CDR2 SYGVQD (reference sequence). CDR3 sequence: CASSEGQGYEQYF. The CDR3 nucleotides are TGCGCCAGCAGTGAGGGACAGGGATACGAGCAGTACTTC.

V usage is TRBV6-1 and J usage is TRBJ1-1; TRBD1 agrees at 10 bases. Germline V gives CDR1 MNHNS, CDR2 SASEGT. V lost 1 base and J lost 5; bases outside the gene matches: 7. This CDR3 region has 16 residues. CDR3 sequence (DNA): TGTGCCAGCAGTGAAGGATGGACAGGGGGTTGGACTGAAGCTTTCTTT. It is translated as CASSEGWTGGWTEAFF.

This clone was detected once. This rearrangement joins TRBV7-8 to TRBJ1-6; no clear D gene. The CDR3 is 15 residues long. V lost 3 bases to trimming and J lost 9 bases, with 15 bases between them. CDR1 and CDR2 (germline): SGHVS, FQNEAQ. Here the CDR3 reads CASSFRELWSSPLHF. The CDR3 nucleotides read TGTGCCAGCAGCTTTCGAGAACTATGGAGTTCACCCCTCCACTTT. Full variable domain (missing parts from reference TRBV7-8 and TRBJ1-6): GAGVSQSPRYKVAKRGQDVALRCDPISGHVSLFWYQQALGQGPEFLTYFQNEAQLDKSGLPSDRFFAERPEGSVSTLKIQRTQQEDSAVYLCASSFRELWSSPLHFGNGTRLTVT.

Details on this clone: Other DNA sequences within the sample encode an identical CDR3. The chain couples TRBV3-1 (or the pseudogene TRBV3-2) to TRBJ1-6; a weak D match, TRBD1 (5 bases). CDR3 length: 12 residues. V was trimmed by 6 bases and J by 13 bases, leaving 13 bases between them. In germline, CDR1 is LGHDT, CDR2 YNNKEL (reference sequence). The DNA of the CDR3 is TGTGCCAGCAGTCGGGGGGGAGGGCCCCTCCACTTT. Encoded protein: CASSRGGGPLHF.

The V call is TRBV19, the J call TRBJ1-5; the D gene is possibly TRBD1 (5 bases). The CDR3 contains 13 residues. The germline CDR1 and CDR2 sequences are LNHDA and SQIVND (reference sequence). Trimming took 6 bases from V and 4 from J, leaving 10 bases between them. In nucleotides, the CDR3 is TGTGCCAGTAGCCAAACAGGAAATCAGCCCCAGCATTTT. It codes for CASSQTGNQPQHF.

The chain uses TRBV3-1 (or the pseudogene TRBV3-2) and TRBJ2-6; D is possibly TRBD2 (6 bases). CDR3 length: 16 amino acids. Germline loops: CDR1 LGHDT, CDR2 YNNKEL (reference sequence). Trimming pared 0 bases from V and 2 bases from J, leaving 8 bases between. The chain's CDR3 is CASSQEEGTGANVLTF. DNA of the CDR3: TGTGCCAGCAGCCAAGAGGAGGGGACTGGGGCCAACGTCCTGACTTTC.

V is TRBV5-4 and J is TRBJ1-1, with D perhaps TRBD1 (5 bases). V gave up 2 bases and J gave up 5 bases, with 10 bases separating them. This CDR3 contains 13 residues. Germline loops: CDR1 SGHNT, CDR2 YYREEE (reference sequence). In DNA form, the CDR3 reads TGTGCCAGCAGCTTACAGGACACTACTGAAGCTTTCTTT. It encodes CASSLQDTTEAFF.

This clone appeared a single time. The chain has TRBV27 and TRBJ1-5; D is ambiguous. CDR1 MNHEY and CDR2 SMNVEV come from the germline V gene (reference sequence). The V end was cut by 4 bases, the J end by 5 bases, with 15 bases between. This CDR3 has 15 residues. The CDR3 sequence: CASSSHGPGDQPQHF. CDR3 nucleotide sequence: TGTGCCAGCAGTTCTCATGGGCCCGGGGATCAGCCCCAGCATTTT.

This chain joins TRBV3-1 (or the pseudogene TRBV3-2) and TRBJ1-4; 9 nucleotides line up with TRBD1. CDR3 length equals 15 residues. V trimming: 4 bases; J trimming: 7 bases; junction bases outside the gene matches: 7. Germline assignment: CDR1 LGHDT and CDR2 YNNKEL (reference sequence). CDR3 sequence reads: CASSPGTGLAEKLFF. CDR3 nucleotides: TGTGCCAGCAGCCCAGGGACAGGGTTGGCTGAAAAACTGTTTTTT.

J is TRBJ1-3 and V is TRBV7-2; D is ambiguous. The germline CDR1 and CDR2 sequences are SGHTA and FQGNSA. V gave up 5 bases and J gave up 5 bases, with 7 bases separating them. The CDR3 totals 12 residues. CDR3 amino acids: CASSRTRNTIYF. CDR3 coding DNA: TGTGCCAGCAGCCGCACAAGAAACACCATATATTTT.

This clone came up once. The V gene is TRBV13, the J gene TRBJ1-2; D unresolved. This CDR3 is built from 14 residues. The germline gives CDR1 PRHDT, CDR2 FYEKMQ (reference sequence). The V end lost 0 bases, the J end lost 7 bases, and 12 bases lay between the germline ends. CDR3 sequence: CASSLGGGLGGYTF. As DNA, the CDR3 is TGTGCCAGCAGCTTAGGCGGCGGATTGGGTGGCTACACCTTC.

J is TRBJ2-3 and V is TRBV4-2; TRBD2 agrees at 10 bases. The CDR3 totals 16 residues. J was trimmed by 3 bases and V by 0 bases; bases with no gene match: 3. Germline values: CDR1 LGHNA, CDR2 YNFKEQ. The CDR3 here is CASSQEPSGGTDTQYF. The CDR3 coding sequence is TGTGCCAGCAGCCAAGAGCCTAGCGGGGGTACAGATACGCAGTATTTT.

This CDR3 is CASSSERNTEAFF. The DNA of the CDR3 is TGTGCCAGCTCCTCAGAGCGCAACACTGAAGCTTTCTTT. This rearrangement joins TRBV2 to TRBJ1-1; D gene unclear. V shed 8 bases and J shed 2 bases, with 12 bases lying between them. CDR3 length: 13 residues. The germline V gene has CDR1 SNHLY and CDR2 FYNNEI.

This clone turned up a few times. The V and J genes are TRBV7-9 and TRBJ1-2; 9 bases are a match to TRBD1. CDR1 is SEHNR and CDR2 is FQNEAQ in the germline V gene (reference sequence). The J segment lost 7 bases and the V segment lost 4 bases, leaving 10 bases of the junction unmatched. The CDR3 loop spans 15 amino acids. The CDR3 loop is CASSSFRGQGTGYTF. The CDR3 DNA sequence: TGTGCCAGCAGCTCGTTTCGTGGACAGGGGACTGGCTACACCTTC. Filled out from reference TRBV7-9 and TRBJ1-2, the complete variable domain reads DTGVSQNPRHKITKRGQNVTFRCDPISEHNRLYWYRQTLGQGPEFLTYFQNEAQLEKSRLLSDRFSAERPKGSFSTLEIQRTEQGDSAMYLCASSSFRGQGTGYTFGSGTRLTVV.

V usage is TRBV12-5 and J usage is TRBJ1-1; 8 positions agree with TRBD1. The V and J ends lost 1 base and 3 bases, in that order; junction bases with no gene match: 7. The CDR3 consists of 16 residues. CDR1 LGHNT and CDR2 FRNRAP come from the germline V gene. The CDR3 sequence is CASGLALGQADTEAFF. The CDR3 coding sequence is TGTGCTAGTGGTTTGGCCCTGGGACAGGCTGACACTGAAGCTTTCTTT. Full variable domain (outside the CDR3, taken from reference TRBV12-5 and TRBJ1-1): DARVTQTPRHKVTEMGQEVTMRCQPILGHNTVFWYRQTMMQGLELLAYFRNRAPLDDSGMPKDRFSAEMPDATLATLKIQPSEPRDSAVYFCASGLALGQADTEAFFGQGTRLTVV.

Concerning this clone: Other nucleotide sequences in the sample specify the same CDR3. The genes are TRBV6-1 and TRBJ1-3; TRBD1 matches at 7 bases. CDR1 MNHNS and CDR2 SASEGT come from the germline V gene. Trimming removed 1 base from V and 2 bases from J; junction bases left unmatched: 2. This CDR3 is 15 amino acids long. The chain's CDR3 is CASSEGTGTGNTIYF. CDR3 bases: TGTGCCAGCAGTGAAGGGACAGGTACTGGAAACACCATATATTTT.

The chain carries TRBV4-2 and TRBJ1-6; D unresolved. This CDR3 region has 17 residues. Germline V CDR1 and CDR2: LGHNA, YNFKEQ. V gave up 3 bases and J gave up 6 bases, with 18 bases separating them. The CDR3 coding sequence is TGTGCCAGCAGCCACCCCACCCGGCGGGTTGGTAATTCACCCCTCCACTTT. This codes for CASSHPTRRVGNSPLHF.

The rearrangement links TRBV15 to TRBJ2-3; D gene ambiguous. The germline V gene has CDR1 LNHNV and CDR2 YYDKDF (reference sequence). V was shortened by 8 bases and J by 10 bases, with 10 bases between the two germline ends. The CDR3 covers 10 residues. CDR3 sequence: CATGSPPQYF. CDR3 bases: TGTGCCACCGGCTCCCCTCCGCAGTATTTT.